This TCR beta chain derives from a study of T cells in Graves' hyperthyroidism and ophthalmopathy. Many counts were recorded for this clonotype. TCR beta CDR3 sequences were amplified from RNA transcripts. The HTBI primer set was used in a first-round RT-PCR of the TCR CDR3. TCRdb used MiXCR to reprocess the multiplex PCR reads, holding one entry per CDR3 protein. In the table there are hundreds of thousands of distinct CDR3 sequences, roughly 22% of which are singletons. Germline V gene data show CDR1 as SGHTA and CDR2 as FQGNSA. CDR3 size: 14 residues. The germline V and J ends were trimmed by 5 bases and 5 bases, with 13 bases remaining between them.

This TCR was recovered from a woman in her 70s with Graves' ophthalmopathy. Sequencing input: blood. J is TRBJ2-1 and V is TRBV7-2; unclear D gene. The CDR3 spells CASSSNLVHNEQFF. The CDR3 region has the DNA TGTGCCAGCAGCAGCAACCTAGTCCACAATGAGCAGTTCTTC.